This T cell receptor (beta chain) was recorded in a study of blood T cells in healthy people across ages. The wider study: Template-switching capture recovered about one barcoded beta molecule per two T cells. Whole-study results and caveats: Donor CMV status, an unknown factor, possibly confounded changes in expanded clonotypes.

About this clonotype itself: What it recognizes is unknown.

A second about 6 to 12 cycle PCR used barcoded and J-beta primers. Carrying 12 random nucleotides, a template-switch adaptor labeled each individual cDNA molecule. TCRdb re-analysed the 5' RACE reads in MiXCR, keeping a single row per CDR3 protein. Here the sample spans 920,000 or so distinct CDR3 sequences, 40% to 45% being singletons. From germline, CDR1 is MNHEY and CDR2 SVGEGT. The CDR3 is 12 residues long. Trimming removed 0 bases at V and 9 bases at J, with 6 bases between. The V call is TRBV6-2 or TRBV6-3, the J call TRBJ1-5; D gene unclear. The clonotype was recovered from an older woman in good health. The specimen sequenced was blood. The CDR3: CASSYSKRPQHF. CDR3 nucleotides: TGTGCCAGCAGTTACTCTAAAAGGCCCCAGCATTTT.